Listed here are 2 T cell receptor beta chains from one sample, sequenced in a study of blood T cells in healthy people across ages. The authors ran a second PCR of roughly 6 to 12 cycles using a sample-barcoded 5' primer and a J-beta primer mix. One entry per CDR3 protein results from TCRdb running MiXCR on the 5' RACE reads. The data contain about 1.6 million distinct CDR3 sequences, about 32% of them seen just once; the ten biggest clones take up roughly 10%. Sequenced: blood. These receptors came from a woman aged 30 to 39 in good health.

This chain connects TRBV7-7 to TRBJ2-2; no definite D call. In germline, CDR1 is SSHAT, CDR2 FNYEAQ (reference sequence). This CDR3 comprises 13 residues. With 8 bases removed from V and 3 bases from J, the gap between germline ends came to 10 bases. CDR3 region: CASGLSDTGELFF. The CDR3 nucleotides read TGTGCCAGCGGGCTCTCGGACACCGGGGAGCTGTTTTTT.

The gene calls are TRBV7-2 and TRBJ2-1, with no clear D. The CDR3 is 15 residues long. The germline V gene encodes CDR1 SGHTA and CDR2 FQGNSA. V was shortened by 3 bases and J by 1 base, with 10 bases between the two germline ends. DNA for the CDR3: TGTGCCAGCAGCTTCGGCATGGTTTCCTACAATGAGCAGTTCTTC. Protein sequence: CASSFGMVSYNEQFF.